What follows are 27 T cell receptor beta chains derived from one specimen sequenced in a study of control samples from healthy donors and cancer patients. This table comes from immunoSEQ multiplex PCR, and its TCRdb copy is limited to in-frame clones, with some not included. The sample comprises some 54,000 clones, approximately 95% of which are singletons, and around 1.9% rests with the top ten. Input material: blood. These receptors came from a woman aged 25 to 39 in good health.

This rearrangement joins TRBV12-3 or TRBV12-4 to TRBJ2-7, with a possible D match to TRBD2 (5 bases). The CDR3 sequence is 13 residues long. Trimming left V 3 bases short and J 4 bases short, with 10 bases between. The CDR3 here is CASSFHGEYEQYF. The CDR3 region has the DNA TGTGCCAGCAGTTTCCACGGGGAATACGAGCAGTACTTC.

The chain carries TRBV6-5 and TRBJ1-1; no clear D gene. Per germline, CDR1 MNHEY and CDR2 SVGAGI. The CDR3 runs 14 residues. The V and J ends lost 0 bases and 4 bases respectively, with 9 bases between them. CDR3 amino acids: CASSYSSRSTEAFF. CDR3 in DNA: TGTGCCAGCAGTTACTCGAGCAGGTCCACTGAAGCTTTCTTT.

This clone was observed a single time. In the same sample, other DNA sequences code for this CDR3. This chain joins TRBV5-1 and TRBJ2-7, with D uncertain. Germline CDR1 SGHRS, CDR2 YFSETQ. This CDR3 comprises 13 residues. Trimming cost V 0 bases and J 0 bases, with 4 bases left between them. The CDR3 nucleotides read TGCGCCAGCAGCTTGGGCAGCTCCTACGAGCAGTACTTC. Encoded protein: CASSLGSSYEQYF.

V gene TRBV29-1 combines with J gene TRBJ2-1; possible D gene TRBD2, 6 bases. This CDR3 contains 15 residues. Per the germline V gene, CDR1 is SQVTM and CDR2 is ANQGSEA. Trimming cost V 4 bases and J 8 bases, with 21 bases left between them. The CDR3 DNA reads TGCAGCGTTGCGGGACTGGGTAATGTTGGCGATGAGCAGTTCTTC. The encoded protein is CSVAGLGNVGDEQFF.

The chain employs TRBV27 and TRBJ2-7; D remains unclear. Trimming cost V 4 bases and J 6 bases, with 16 bases left between them. The CDR3 covers 14 residues. CDR1 MNHEY and CDR2 SMNVEV come from the germline V gene (reference sequence). CDR3 sequence reads: CASSSTPRSGEQYF. In nucleotides, the CDR3 is TGTGCCAGCAGTTCCACACCCCGTTCCGGCGAGCAGTACTTC.

The chain combines TRBV18 with TRBJ1-1, with D perhaps matching TRBD1 (5 bases). The germline V gene has CDR1 KGHSH and CDR2 LQKENI. Trimming pared 2 bases from V and 4 bases from J, leaving 11 bases between. The length of the CDR3 is 14 residues. The CDR3 here is CASSPNKGTTEAFF. As DNA, the CDR3 is TGTGCCAGCTCACCAAATAAGGGGACCACTGAAGCTTTCTTT.

In its sample, this clone was seen once. The chain links TRBV6-5 to TRBJ1-1; D is uncertain. Germline CDR1 MNHEY, CDR2 SVGAGI. The CDR3 is 13 amino acids. Trimming pared 2 bases from V and 5 bases from J, leaving 9 bases between. Here the CDR3 reads CASSYDGLTEAFF. CDR3 in DNA: TGTGCCAGCAGTTACGATGGGTTGACTGAAGCTTTCTTT.

The chain employs TRBV19 and TRBJ1-1, with D tentatively TRBD1 (6 bases). The V and J ends lost 4 bases and 0 bases respectively, with 9 bases between them. There are 14 residues in the CDR3. Per the germline V gene, CDR1 is LNHDA and CDR2 is SQIVND (reference sequence). Here the CDR3 reads CASSKGGMNTEAFF. CDR3 DNA sequence: TGTGCCAGTAGTAAAGGGGGGATGAACACTGAAGCTTTCTTT.

V is TRBV7-3 and J is TRBJ2-7; the D gene is possibly TRBD1 (6 bases). The germline CDR1 and CDR2 sequences are SGHTA and FQGTGA. V gave up 5 bases and J gave up 3 bases, with 11 bases separating them. The CDR3 is 13 residues long. The CDR3 sequence is CASSQSQGYEQYF. The CDR3 DNA reads TGTGCCAGCAGCCAATCACAGGGCTACGAGCAGTACTTC.

The rearrangement links TRBV6-6 to TRBJ2-1; the D gene is possibly TRBD1 (5 bases). V was shortened by 6 bases and J by 9 bases, with 15 bases between the two germline ends. Looked up from germline, CDR1 is MNHNY and CDR2 is SVGAGI (reference sequence). The CDR3 loop spans 13 amino acids. CDR3 sequence: CASRVQGGGEQFF. The CDR3, as DNA: TGTGCCAGCAGGGTGCAGGGCGGCGGTGAGCAGTTCTTC.

This chain links TRBV6-5 with TRBJ1-1; 11 nucleotides match TRBD1. V lost 4 bases and J lost 4; bases outside the gene matches: 5. Germline V gene sequence: CDR1 MNHEY, CDR2 SVGAGI. CDR3 length equals 15 residues. Here the CDR3 DNA reads TGTGCCAGCAGTTCAGGACAGGGGGCGGGCACTGAAGCTTTCTTT. Encoded protein: CASSSGQGAGTEAFF.

V usage is TRBV10-1 and J usage is TRBJ2-5; unclear D gene. V dropped 3 bases and J dropped 1 base, with 6 bases sitting between them. CDR1 is WNHNN and CDR2 is SYGVQD in the germline V gene (reference sequence). The CDR3 totals 13 residues. The CDR3 region has the DNA TGCGCCAGCAGTGAAAGTCCCCAAGAGACCCAGTACTTC. Translation: CASSESPQETQYF.

The CDR3 DNA sequence: TGTGCCAGCAGCTGCGCGATTGGGAGGCAGTACTTC. It yields the protein CASSCAIGRQYF. The genes are TRBV12-1 and TRBJ2-7; no check of the table's D call, TRBD2, against the DNA was made. TRBV12-1 is a known pseudogene. The CDR3 covers 12 residues.

V gene TRBV27 combines with J gene TRBJ2-7; 7 bases align to TRBD2. V gave up 0 bases and J gave up 5 bases; unmatched junction bases: 4. This CDR3 spans 14 amino acids. The V gene's germline CDR1 is MNHEY and CDR2 SMNVEV (reference sequence). The CDR3 nucleotides read TGTGCCAGCAGTTTATCTGGCGGGAGCCACGAGCAGTACTTC. This codes for CASSLSGGSHEQYF.

The gene calls are TRBV19 and TRBJ1-1, with D unresolved. Trimming stripped 10 bases from V and 4 bases from J, with 13 bases between. This CDR3 is built from 12 residues. Germline V lookup: CDR1 LNHDA, CDR2 SQIVND (reference sequence). CDR3 region: CATREGGTEAFF. CDR3 sequence (DNA): TGTGCCACACGGGAGGGCGGCACTGAAGCTTTCTTT.

The chain uses TRBV5-1 and TRBJ2-7; D may be TRBD2 (6 bases). The CDR3 sequence is 12 residues long. V gave up 4 bases and J gave up 4 bases, with 9 bases separating them. Germline-derived CDR1 and CDR2 are SGHRS and YFSETQ. The CDR3 bases are TGCGCCAGCAGCACGGGAGATTACGAGCAGTACTTC. Encoded protein: CASSTGDYEQYF.

The rearrangement links TRBV28 to TRBJ1-5; no reliable D call. This CDR3 has 16 amino acids. V lost 6 bases, J lost 4 bases, and 19 bases lay in between. Looked up from germline, CDR1 is MDHEN and CDR2 is SYDVKM. DNA for the CDR3: TGTGCCAGCAGCTTACGTTTGGGGAACGGTAATCAGCCCCAGCATTTT. Translating gives CASSLRLGNGNQPQHF.

J is TRBJ2-1 and V is TRBV29-1; 12 nucleotides line up with TRBD2. The V and J ends lost 4 bases and 7 bases, in that order; junction bases with no gene match: 8. From germline, CDR1 is SQVTM and CDR2 ANQGSEA. The CDR3 contains 15 residues. CDR3 sequence (DNA): TGCAGCGTTGGGCTAGCGGGAGGGTTCCCAAATGAGCAGTTCTTC. Its translation is CSVGLAGGFPNEQFF.

This chain uses TRBV28 with TRBJ2-7, with unresolved D. The CDR3 has 12 amino acids. Per germline, CDR1 MDHEN and CDR2 SYDVKM. The V gene lost 5 bases and the J gene lost 2 bases, with 7 bases spanning the gap. The CDR3 DNA reads as TGTGCCAGCAGTGGTGGTCCCTACGAGCAGTACTTC. Translated: CASSGGPYEQYF.

The chain recombines TRBV10-3 with TRBJ2-5; TRBD1 matches at 8 bases. Germline V gene sequence: CDR1 ENHRY, CDR2 SYGVKD. This CDR3 contains 16 residues. V lost 0 bases to trimming and J lost 5 bases; unmatched junction nucleotides: 8. Here the CDR3 reads CAISESRARGPETQYF. The CDR3 region has the DNA TGTGCCATCAGTGAGTCGAGGGCCAGGGGGCCGGAGACCCAGTACTTC.

CDR3 loop: CASSVGAGLTEAFF. CDR3 nucleotide sequence: TGTGCCAGCAGCGTAGGGGCAGGGTTAACTGAAGCTTTCTTT. This chain links TRBV9 with TRBJ1-1; possible D gene TRBD1, 5 bases. The CDR3 extends over 14 amino acids. Per the germline V gene, CDR1 is SGDLS and CDR2 is YYNGEE. Trimming cost V 0 bases and J 5 bases, with 11 bases left between them.

This chain joins TRBV6-6 and TRBJ2-5; perhaps TRBD1 as D (6 bases). V shed 6 bases and J shed 0 bases, with 14 bases lying between them. Germline loops: CDR1 MNHNY, CDR2 SVGAGI (reference sequence). This CDR3 contains 15 residues. The chain's CDR3 is CASRSNRVDQETQYF. In DNA form, the CDR3 reads TGTGCCAGCAGGTCGAACAGGGTGGACCAAGAGACCCAGTACTTC.

This chain links TRBV28 with TRBJ1-1; D uncertain. Trimming shortened V by 5 bases and J by 6 bases, and 13 bases separated the two germline ends. Germline assignment: CDR1 MDHEN and CDR2 SYDVKM. The CDR3 runs 13 residues. The CDR3 sequence is CASSLRPAPEAFF. The CDR3 nucleotides read TGTGCCAGCAGTCTGAGACCCGCTCCTGAAGCTTTCTTT.

The chain employs TRBV28 and TRBJ2-7; D remains unclear. Trimming took 6 bases from V and 2 from J, leaving 11 bases between them. Looked up from germline, CDR1 is MDHEN and CDR2 is SYDVKM. The CDR3 extends over 13 amino acids. CDR3 sequence reads: CASSWADAYEQYF. For the CDR3, the DNA is TGTGCCAGCAGCTGGGCGGACGCCTACGAGCAGTACTTC.

The chain carries TRBV6-6 and TRBJ2-7, with 7 bases that match TRBD1. The V gene's germline CDR1 is MNHNY and CDR2 SVGAGI (reference sequence). The CDR3 loop spans 14 amino acids. V was clipped by 2 bases and J by 4 bases; unmatched bases: 5. The CDR3 protein is CASSYDTGAYEQYF. The CDR3 bases are TGTGCCAGCAGTTACGATACAGGGGCGTACGAGCAGTACTTC.

The V gene is TRBV19, the J gene TRBJ1-5; 7 nucleotides line up with TRBD1. The CDR3 runs 16 residues. CDR1 and CDR2 (germline): LNHDA, SQIVND (reference sequence). The trim removed 3 bases at V and 0 bases at J, leaving 5 bases unmatched. CDR3 residues: CASSMGTVSSNQPQHF. The CDR3 bases are TGTGCCAGTAGTATGGGGACAGTTTCTAGCAATCAGCCCCAGCATTTT.

This clone has a single count. The chain's CDR3 is CASSYSGEGTEAFF. CDR3 coding DNA: TGTGCCAGCAGTTACTCAGGTGAGGGCACTGAAGCTTTCTTT. The chain links TRBV6-6 to TRBJ1-1; no firm D call. Per the germline V gene, CDR1 is MNHNY and CDR2 is SVGAGI (reference sequence). Trimming pared 0 bases from V and 4 bases from J, leaving 9 bases between. The CDR3 contains 14 residues.